The next 25 T cell receptor beta chains were all read from a single sample in a study of blood T cells in healthy people across ages (dated by TCRdb to about 2015). Library generation was performed with 5' RACE. Reads for this sample came from an Illumina HiSeq 2500. A second PCR of about 6 to 11 cycles was performed with a sample-barcoded 5' primer and a J-beta primer mix. The raw public reads went through TCRdb reprocessing: fastp at Q25, MiXCR clone calling, in-frame beta chains kept. Every distinct CDR3 protein forms one entry, paired with its most common genes and DNA. Counted in this sample were hundreds of thousands of distinct CDR3 sequences; around 68% of them appeared once. The ten largest clones capture roughly a quarter of the sample. The sample taken for sequencing was blood. The receptors originated from a man aged 30-40 years in good health.

This clonotype was recorded a few times. The rearrangement joins TRBV7-9 to TRBJ1-2; D unclear. Germline CDR1 is SEHNR and CDR2 is FQNEAQ (reference sequence). V lost 3 bases, J lost 0 bases, and 2 bases lay in between. The CDR3 sequence is 12 residues long. The CDR3 loop is CASSFTNYGYTF. DNA for the CDR3: TGTGCCAGCAGCTTCACTAACTATGGCTACACCTTC.

The V and J genes are TRBV12-3 or TRBV12-4 and TRBJ2-1; 14 nucleotides line up with TRBD2. V was clipped by 5 bases and J by 0 bases; unmatched bases: 12. The CDR3 loop spans 20 amino acids. CDR3 in amino acids: CASSHPRLAGGSPSYNEQFF. In DNA form, the CDR3 reads TGTGCCAGCAGTCACCCCAGACTAGCGGGGGGGAGTCCCTCCTACAATGAGCAGTTCTTC.

The chain joins TRBV11-2 to TRBJ2-7, with TRBD2 matching 9 bases. Germline V gene data show CDR1 as SGHAT and CDR2 as FQNNGV. CDR3 length: 15 amino acids. The ends lost 5 bases at V and 7 bases at J; junction bases unmatched: 12. The CDR3: CASSGALAGRAEQYF. The DNA of the CDR3 is TGTGCCAGCAGCGGAGCACTAGCGGGTAGAGCTGAGCAGTACTTC.

J is TRBJ2-3 and V is TRBV20-1; no definite D call. V was cut by 4 bases and J by 11 bases, with 19 bases left in between. Germline V CDR1 and CDR2: DFQATT, SNEGSKA (reference sequence). This CDR3 region has 13 residues. The CDR3 here is CSAINSPQYEQYF. The CDR3 bases are TGCAGTGCTATTAATTCCCCTCAATACGAGCAGTATTTT.

The CDR3 spells CASSLEVAENTGELFF. The CDR3 DNA sequence: TGCGCCAGCAGCTTAGAGGTAGCGGAGAACACCGGGGAGCTGTTTTTT. This chain joins TRBV5-1 and TRBJ2-2, with D possibly TRBD2 on 6 matching bases. V was pared by 2 bases and J by 1 base, with 12 bases between. This CDR3 contains 16 residues. Germline V CDR1 and CDR2: SGHRS, YFSETQ.

Note on this clonotype: Given a much more abundant clone one base away, this may be a read error. The rearrangement links TRBV27 to TRBJ2-1, with 15 bases that match TRBD2. CDR1 MNHEY and CDR2 SMNVEV come from the germline V gene (reference sequence). CDR3 size: 15 residues. The CDR3 coding sequence is TGTGCCAACAGTGGACTAGCGGGGGGGGACAATGAGCAGTTCTTC. Translation gives CANSGLAGGDNEQFF.

The chain uses TRBV20-1 and TRBJ1-6, with D perhaps matching TRBD1 (5 bases). The CDR3 length is 15 residues. V was pared by 2 bases and J by 5 bases, with 13 bases between. Germline loops: CDR1 DFQATT, CDR2 SNEGSKA (reference sequence). CDR3 region: CSARRDPRHNSPLHF. CDR3 in DNA: TGCAGTGCTAGACGGGACCCACGCCATAATTCACCCCTCCACTTT.

This clonotype was counted only a few times. The chain is built from TRBV20-1 and TRBJ2-3, with a possible D match to TRBD2 (6 bases). Trimming removed 0 bases at V and 2 bases at J, with 9 bases between. The CDR3 loop spans 14 amino acids. The V gene's germline CDR1 is DFQATT and CDR2 SNEGSKA (reference sequence). CDR3: CSARDSGATDTQYF. CDR3 DNA: TGCAGTGCTAGAGATAGCGGAGCCACAGATACGCAGTATTTT.

The chain employs TRBV20-1 and TRBJ2-7, with D uncertain. This CDR3 spans 14 amino acids. The germline gives CDR1 DFQATT, CDR2 SNEGSKA (reference sequence). The CDR3 nucleotides are TGCAGCGCAGCTGACGCCTCGGATCTCTACGAGCAGTACTTC. Encoded protein: CSAADASDLYEQYF.

V gene TRBV21-1 combines with J gene TRBJ1-6; TRBD1 is the table's D call, not checked against the DNA. TRBV21-1 is given as a pseudogene. The CDR3 extends over 17 amino acids. CDR3 sequence reads: CASTPPVGVSHNSPLHF. CDR3 sequence (DNA): TGTGCCAGCACCCCCCCCGTCGGAGTATCCCATAATTCACCCCTCCACTTT.

In DNA form, the CDR3 reads TGTGCCACCAAAAGACGGATCAACGCCTACGAGCAGTACTTC. Encoded protein: CATKRRINAYEQYF. The genes are TRBV7-6 and TRBJ2-7, with D uncertain. Germline loops: CDR1 SGHVS, CDR2 FNYEAQ. The CDR3 spans 14 residues. V was cut by 10 bases and J by 2 bases, with 18 bases left in between.

The gene calls are TRBV7-9 and TRBJ2-1, with TRBD1 identical over 7 bases. The CDR3 runs 16 residues. V gave up 5 bases and J gave up 4 bases; unmatched junction bases: 11. The germline CDR1 and CDR2 sequences are SEHNR and FQNEAQ (reference sequence). This chain's CDR3 is CASSPPSGTVYNEQFF. DNA for the CDR3: TGTGCCAGCAGCCCCCCGTCGGGGACAGTGTACAATGAGCAGTTCTTC.

CDR3 DNA sequence: TGTGCCAGCAGCTTAATTTCCGGGGGGGCTGGGGCCAACGTCCTGACTTTC. Translation: CASSLISGGAGANVLTF. The chain is built from TRBV7-3 and TRBJ2-6, with TRBD2 matching over 8 bases. Germline CDR1 is SGHTA and CDR2 is FQGTGA. Losses at the gene ends were 1 base for V and 2 bases for J; bases not matched to a gene: 4. The CDR3 covers 17 residues.

The chain has TRBV11-2 and TRBJ2-4; TRBD1 matches 7 bases. The germline V gene has CDR1 SGHAT and CDR2 FQNNGV. The CDR3 has 15 amino acids. Germline trimming cut 5 bases from V and 6 bases from J; bases unmatched to any gene: 10. The CDR3 DNA reads TGTGCCAGCAGCCGAGGGACAGCCCCCGGAAACATTCAGTACTTC. Translating it yields CASSRGTAPGNIQYF.

J is TRBJ1-2 and V is TRBV3-1; 8 bases line up with TRBD1. The CDR3 extends over 14 amino acids. The germline gives CDR1 LGHDT, CDR2 YNNKEL (reference sequence). With 0 bases clipped from V and 8 bases from J, the junction kept 5 bases outside the gene matches. The DNA for the CDR3 is TGTGCCAGCAGCCAAGATTTGGCAGGGGGCGGCTACACCTTC. Amino acid sequence: CASSQDLAGGGYTF.

CDR3 sequence: CASSHYLSTGDNSGANVLTF. In DNA, the CDR3 is TGTGCCAGCAGCCACTACCTCTCGACAGGGGATAACTCTGGGGCCAACGTCCTGACTTTC. The chain uses TRBV4-2 and TRBJ2-6; 8 bases are shared with TRBD1. Germline CDR1 reads LGHNA; CDR2 reads YNFKEQ. V was clipped by 3 bases and J by 0 bases; unmatched bases: 13. The CDR3 runs to 20 residues.

This rearrangement joins TRBV20-1 to TRBJ2-3; 11 bases are a match to TRBD2. The CDR3 sequence is 15 residues long. Germline lookup yields CDR1 DFQATT and CDR2 SNEGSKA (reference sequence). The ends lost 5 bases at V and 5 bases at J; junction bases unmatched: 9. CDR3 sequence: CSAPTLAGEKDTQYF. Here the CDR3 DNA reads TGCAGTGCTCCTACACTAGCGGGGGAAAAAGATACGCAGTATTTT.

Notes on this clonotype: A much larger clone differs by one base, so this may be a read error. This chain links TRBV12-3 or TRBV12-4 with TRBJ2-5; no firm D call. This CDR3 comprises 11 residues. Deletions cut 7 bases from V and 0 bases from J, with 3 bases between. This CDR3 reads CASINQETQYF. The CDR3 DNA sequence: TGTGCCAGCATCAACCAAGAGACCCAGTACTTC.

The chain links TRBV4-3 to TRBJ2-7; possibly TRBD1 for D (5 bases). Germline CDR1 reads LGHNA; CDR2 reads YSLEER. The CDR3 runs to 15 residues. V shed 0 bases and J shed 3 bases, with 12 bases lying between them. CDR3 nucleotides: TGCGCCAGCAGCCAAGATCAGGGCAGCTTCTACGAGCAGTACTTC. This sequence encodes CASSQDQGSFYEQYF.

J is TRBJ2-7 and V is TRBV5-1; 7 nucleotides line up with TRBD1. V dropped 5 bases and J dropped 3; count of bases not matched to a gene: 8. Germline CDR1 reads SGHRS; CDR2 reads YFSETQ. This CDR3 has 14 residues. The CDR3 DNA sequence: TGCGCCAGCAGTAGTACAGGGGACCTCTACGAGCAGTACTTC. Its translation is CASSSTGDLYEQYF.

This clonotype was recorded only once. This chain uses TRBV12-3 or TRBV12-4 with TRBJ2-1, with TRBD1 matching over 7 bases. V shed 5 bases and J 7 bases; nucleotides not matched to a gene: 5. This CDR3 comprises 13 residues. The CDR3 DNA sequence: TGTGCCAGCAGTAGGGACAGAAAGAATGAGCAGTTCTTC. It is translated as CASSRDRKNEQFF.

This clonotype was counted a few times. The rearrangement joins TRBV28 to TRBJ1-2; tentative D call: TRBD1 (5 bases). Trimming left V 3 bases short and J 7 bases short, with 12 bases between. This CDR3 has 13 amino acids. The germline gives CDR1 MDHEN, CDR2 SYDVKM. CDR3 in amino acids: CASSLFREGGYTF. The CDR3 coding sequence is TGTGCCAGCAGTTTGTTCAGGGAAGGTGGCTACACCTTC.

This clonotype was counted many times. The V and J genes are TRBV20-1 and TRBJ2-3, with 10 bases matching TRBD1. The CDR3 consists of 16 residues. In germline, CDR1 is DFQATT, CDR2 SNEGSKA (reference sequence). With V trimmed by 6 bases and J by 4 bases, 13 bases remained unmatched. The CDR3 DNA is TGCAGTGCCCCACCCTCCGGGACAGGGGCAGCAGATACGCAGTATTTT. Amino acid sequence: CSAPPSGTGAADTQYF.

J is TRBJ2-3 and V is TRBV11-2, with 10 bases identical to TRBD1. With V trimmed by 4 bases and J by 3 bases, 10 bases remained unmatched. The CDR3 is made up of 17 amino acids. CDR1 SGHAT and CDR2 FQNNGV come from the germline V gene. CDR3 loop: CASSSSPGQGSTDTQYF. The DNA for the CDR3 is TGTGCCAGCAGCTCTTCCCCGGGACAGGGGTCGACAGATACGCAGTATTTT.

V is TRBV28 and J is TRBJ2-7; 8 bases line up with TRBD1. The assigned J gene may be wrong: the sequence end matches TRBJ2-5 better. The CDR3 runs to 14 residues. Germline V gives CDR1 MDHEN, CDR2 SYDVKM. CDR3 sequence: CASSSPGTGETQYF. The DNA for the CDR3 is TGTGCCAGCAGTTCTCCCGGGACAGGCGAGACCCAGTACTTC.